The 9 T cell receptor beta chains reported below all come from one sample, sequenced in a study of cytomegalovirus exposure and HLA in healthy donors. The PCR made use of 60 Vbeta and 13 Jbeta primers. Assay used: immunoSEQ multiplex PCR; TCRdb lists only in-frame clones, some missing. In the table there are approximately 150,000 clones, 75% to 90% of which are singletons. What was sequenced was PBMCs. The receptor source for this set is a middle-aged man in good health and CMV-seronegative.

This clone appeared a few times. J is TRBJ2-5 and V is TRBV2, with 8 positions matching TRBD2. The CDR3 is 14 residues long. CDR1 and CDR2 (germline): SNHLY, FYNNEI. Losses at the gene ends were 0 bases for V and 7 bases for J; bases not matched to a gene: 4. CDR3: CASSEARGVGTQYF. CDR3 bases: TGTGCCAGCAGTGAAGCGCGGGGGGTTGGGACCCAGTACTTC.

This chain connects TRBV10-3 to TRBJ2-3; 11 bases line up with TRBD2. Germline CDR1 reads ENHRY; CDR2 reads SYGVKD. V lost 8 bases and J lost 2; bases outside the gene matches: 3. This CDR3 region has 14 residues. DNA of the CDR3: TGTGCCATCCAGACTAGCGGGGACACAGATACGCAGTATTTT. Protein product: CAIQTSGDTDTQYF.

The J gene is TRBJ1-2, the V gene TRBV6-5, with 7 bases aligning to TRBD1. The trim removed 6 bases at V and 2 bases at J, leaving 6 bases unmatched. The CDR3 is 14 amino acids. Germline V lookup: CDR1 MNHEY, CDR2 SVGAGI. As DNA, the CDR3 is TGTGCCAGCAGGCCGGGACAGATAAACTATGGCTACACCTTC. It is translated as CASRPGQINYGYTF.

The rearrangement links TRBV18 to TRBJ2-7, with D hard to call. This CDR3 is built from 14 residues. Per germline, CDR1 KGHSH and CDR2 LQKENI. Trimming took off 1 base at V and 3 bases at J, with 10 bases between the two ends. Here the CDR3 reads CASSPRAQFYEQYF. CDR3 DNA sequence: TGTGCCAGCTCACCACGGGCCCAATTCTACGAGCAGTACTTC.

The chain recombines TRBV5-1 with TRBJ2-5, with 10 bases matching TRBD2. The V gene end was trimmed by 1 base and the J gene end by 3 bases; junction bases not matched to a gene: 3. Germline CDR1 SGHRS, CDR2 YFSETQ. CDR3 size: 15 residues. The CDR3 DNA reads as TGCGCCAGCAGCTTGATTCTAGCGGGGGAAGAGACCCAGTACTTC. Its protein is CASSLILAGEETQYF.

CDR3 in DNA: TGTGCCAGCAGAATGTCCGGGAAGGATGAAAAACTGTTTTTT. Translation gives CASRMSGKDEKLFF. V gene TRBV5-4 combines with J gene TRBJ1-4; D not resolved. The CDR3 sequence is 14 residues long. The ends were cut back, 5 bases at V and 6 bases at J, with 14 bases in the middle. In germline, CDR1 is SGHNT, CDR2 YYREEE (reference sequence).

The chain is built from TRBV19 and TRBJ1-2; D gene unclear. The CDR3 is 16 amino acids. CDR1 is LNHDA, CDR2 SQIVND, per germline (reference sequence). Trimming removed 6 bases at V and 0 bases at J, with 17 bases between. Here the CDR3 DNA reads TGTGCCAGTAGCAGATCCCCGGGGAGAACTAACTATGGCTACACCTTC. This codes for CASSRSPGRTNYGYTF. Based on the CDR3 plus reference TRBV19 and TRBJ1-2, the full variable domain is DGGITQSPKYLFRKEGQNVTLSCEQNLNHDAMYWYRQDPGQGLRLIYYSQIVNDFQKGDIAEGYSVSREKKESFPLTVTSAQKNPTAFYLCASSRSPGRTNYGYTFGSGTRLTVV.

CDR3 DNA sequence: TGTGCCAGCAGCGGAGGGCCTGGGACGGGAACCTACGAGCAGTACTTC. Protein sequence: CASSGGPGTGTYEQYF. This rearrangement joins TRBV7-2 to TRBJ2-7; TRBD2 might be the D (6 bases). Germline values: CDR1 SGHTA, CDR2 FQGNSA. Deletions cut 5 bases from V and 2 bases from J, with 19 bases between. The CDR3 loop spans 16 amino acids. The variable domain in full, with the rest retrieved from reference TRBV7-2 and TRBJ2-7, is GAGVSQSPSNKVTEKGKDVELRCDPISGHTALYWYRQSLGQGLEFLIYFQGNSAPDKSGLPSDRFSAERTGGSVSTLTIQRTQQEDSAVYLCASSGGPGTGTYEQYFGPGTRLTVT.

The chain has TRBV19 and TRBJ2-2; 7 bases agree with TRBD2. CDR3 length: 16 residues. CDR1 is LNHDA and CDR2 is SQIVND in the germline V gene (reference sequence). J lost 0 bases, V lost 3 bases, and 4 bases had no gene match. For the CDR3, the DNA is TGTGCCAGTAGTATCCTCCGGGGGGCGAACACCGGGGAGCTGTTTTTT. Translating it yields CASSILRGANTGELFF. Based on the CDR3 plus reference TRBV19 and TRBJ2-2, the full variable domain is DGGITQSPKYLFRKEGQNVTLSCEQNLNHDAMYWYRQDPGQGLRLIYYSQIVNDFQKGDIAEGYSVSREKKESFPLTVTSAQKNPTAFYLCASSILRGANTGELFFGEGSRLTVL.